This T cell receptor (beta chain) derives from a study of blood T cell repertoires in COVID-19. Study details: COVID-19 samples, acute and convalescent, were from the United States, Italy and Spain.

Per germline, CDR1 GTSNPN and CDR2 SVGIG (reference sequence). Deletions cut 4 bases from V and 6 bases from J, with 19 bases between. The CDR3 covers 14 residues. In terms of age and location, participants ranged from roughly 18 to 100 years and lived in under 30 US areas. Recovered Cohort 3 donors showed two negative PCRs, clearance, or symptom resolution. As handled by the study authors: Reference gene primer amplification gave estimated nucleated cell counts. Measured with immunoSEQ multiplex PCR; TCRdb has only the in-frame clones, and not every one. That table is the source of V, J and clone size, and D and trimming were worked out from the DNA. The sample contains about 440,000 clones, less than 95% of which appear only once.

The sequence derives from a man aged 18 to 29 who had recovered from COVID-19. Sequencing used PBMCs or T cells enriched from blood (not recorded which). This chain links TRBV30 with TRBJ2-7, with D unclear. For the CDR3, the DNA is TGTGCCTGGAATGCATATGGGTTTACGGGCGAGCAGTACTTC. This gives the protein CAWNAYGFTGEQYF.